One T cell receptor beta chain is described in this entry. The antigen remains unidentified. TCRdb keeps only in-frame clones here, not all; method: immunoSEQ multiplex PCR. The sample holds roughly 40,000 clones, over 80% seen once. The data belong to a study of PD-1 blockade in classical Hodgkin lymphoma. Broader study findings: Newly diagnosed patients reportedly had lower baseline TCR diversity than healthy donors.

Each patient's relapse followed autologous stem cell transplantation, and brentuximab vedotin exposure varied. Best responses were complete response, partial response or progressive disease. The sequenced sample was peripheral blood mononuclear cells (PBMCs), obtained at baseline. The TCR sequence derives from a human donor with classical Hodgkin lymphoma.

In nucleotides, the CDR3 is TGCGCCAGCAGCCAAGATGAGGGTAGTAAGACCCAGTACTTC. Amino acids: CASSQDEGSKTQYF. The J gene is TRBJ2-5, the V gene TRBV4-3; possibly TRBD2 for D (5 bases). Looked up from germline, CDR1 is LGHNA and CDR2 is YSLEER. This CDR3 contains 14 residues. V lost 0 bases and J 6 bases, leaving 11 bases between the germline ends.